This TCR beta chain was observed in a study of blood T cell repertoires in COVID-19. Ages ranged from about 18 to 100 years, with residence in more than 20 US areas. Authors' methods: Amplification of reference gene primers provided the estimated nucleated cell counts. Sequenced by immunoSEQ multiplex PCR; TCRdb stores in-frame clones only, minus some. D and trimming come from the DNA, and the V and J calls and clone size come from that table. This sample has more than 300,000 clones, with nearly 90% found just once. CDR1 is PRHDT and CDR2 is FYEKMQ in the germline V gene (reference sequence). With 4 bases removed from V and 5 bases from J, the gap between germline ends came to 11 bases. CDR3 length: 13 residues.

The TCR originated in a woman aged 25 to 39 who had recovered from COVID-19. Sequencing used PBMCs or T cells enriched from blood (not recorded which). The chain links TRBV13 to TRBJ2-5; possible D gene TRBD2, 5 bases. In DNA, the CDR3 is TGTGCCAGCAGCTACGGGATTGTGGAGACCCAGTACTTC. Amino acid sequence: CASSYGIVETQYF.